The rows below give T cell receptor beta chains drawn from one sample of a study of shared clonotypes between healthy human individuals. Assay: immunoSEQ multiplex PCR; the TCRdb copy retains only in-frame clones and omits some. The table has 2.3 million or so clones, 85% to 95% seen once; the top ten hold approximately 0.4%. Sequenced: naive CD4+ T cells from PBMCs. The source is a man in his late teens or twenties in good health. Some clones in this sample may be carry-over from other donors' samples. Both conserved end residues are part of each CDR3. D genes are given only for firm matches. Some rows have no size entry. The others give once, few or many, or a class for an expanded clone.

cdr3_length,clone_size,d_call,v_call,j_call,cdr3_nt,cdr3_aa
13,NA,NA,TRBV5-1,TRBJ1-2,TGCGCCAGCAGGGAACAGGACAACTATGGCTACACCTTC,CASREQDNYGYTF
16,NA,TRBD2,TRBV19,TRBJ2-5,TGTGCCAGTAGTATTGGACTAGCGGGAGGCCAAGAGACCCAGTACTTC,CASSIGLAGGQETQYF
14,NA,NA,TRBV5-1,TRBJ2-3,TGCGCCAGCAGCTTACCGGGGGCCACAGATACGCAGTATTTT,CASSLPGATDTQYF
15,NA,NA,TRBV9,TRBJ2-3,TGTGCCAGCAGCGGACCGGACTTTTCCACAGATACGCAGTATTTT,CASSGPDFSTDTQYF
13,once,NA,TRBV18,TRBJ2-3,TGTGCCAGCTCACCGCCATCCACAGATACGCAGTATTTT,CASSPPSTDTQYF
14,NA,NA,TRBV6-5,TRBJ2-2,TGTGCCAGCAGTTACTCGAGGAGAATCGGGGAGCTGTTTTTT,CASSYSRRIGELFF
15,NA,NA,TRBV30,TRBJ2-7,TGTGCCTGGAGTGTGGGGCTAACAGTAAGCTACGAGCAGTACTTC,CAWSVGLTVSYEQYF
16,NA,TRBD1,TRBV7-9,TRBJ1-3,TGTGCCAGCAGCTTGACAGGGGGCTGGACTGGAAACACCATATATTTT,CASSLTGGWTGNTIYF
14,NA,TRBD2,TRBV14,TRBJ2-3,TGTGCCAGCAGCCAAGCCGGGACTACCACATCGCAGTATTTT,CASSQAGTTTSQYF
16,NA,NA,TRBV11-3,TRBJ2-7,TGTGCCAGCAGCTTAAGTAAAGCCTCAATTCGCTACGAGCAGTACTTC,CASSLSKASIRYEQYF
13,NA,NA,TRBV5-6,TRBJ1-1,TGTGCCAGCAGCCCTACAGGGAACACTGAAGCTTTCTTT,CASSPTGNTEAFF
14,NA,NA,TRBV9,TRBJ2-7,TGTGCCAGCAGCGTAGGGGCGGGGCTGGGCGAGCAGTACTTC,CASSVGAGLGEQYF
16,NA,TRBD2,TRBV5-6,TRBJ2-1,TGTGCCAGCAGCTTATGGACTAGCGGAGCGTACAATGAGCAGTTCTTC,CASSLWTSGAYNEQFF
15,NA,TRBD1,TRBV10-1,TRBJ1-5,TGCGCCAGCAGTGTGTCGGGACAGATCAATCAGCCCCAGCATTTT,CASSVSGQINQPQHF
17,once,TRBD1,TRBV30,TRBJ2-2,TGTGCCTGGAGGCCCGACCTAGACAGGGCTCGGGCCGGGGAGCTGTTTTTT,CAWRPDLDRARAGELFF
17,NA,NA,TRBV28,TRBJ2-2,TGTGCCAGCAGTTCGGCCCCAGGGAATGTTGACACCGGGGAGCTGTTTTTT,CASSSAPGNVDTGELFF
13,NA,NA,TRBV5-1,TRBJ1-2,TGCGCCAGCAGCTTGGAGGGTTTCTATGGCTACACCTTC,CASSLEGFYGYTF
15,NA,NA,TRBV5-4,TRBJ1-4,TGTGCCAGCAGCTTGGGGGGGACGACTAATGAAAAACTGTTTTTT,CASSLGGTTNEKLFF
13,NA,NA,TRBV30,TRBJ2-3,TGTGCCCGACAGACCAATGTTGGCGATACGCAGTATTTT,CARQTNVGDTQYF
15,NA,NA,TRBV5-1,TRBJ2-7,TGCGCCAGCAGCTTGGTTCCAGGGGGGGACTACGAGCAGTACTTC,CASSLVPGGDYEQYF
14,once,NA,TRBV14,TRBJ2-7,TGTGCCAGCAGTCGCCCGGGGCCCGGTTACGAGCAGTACTTC,CASSRPGPGYEQYF
15,once,NA,TRBV6-5,TRBJ1-2,TGTGCCAGCAGTAGGGGAAGGTTAGGAAACTATGGCTACACCTTC,CASSRGRLGNYGYTF
15,NA,TRBD1,TRBV6-5,TRBJ1-2,TGTGCCAGCGGACGAACCCAGACAGGGAACTATGGCTACACCTTC,CASGRTQTGNYGYTF
16,NA,TRBD2,TRBV5-1,TRBJ2-1,TGCGCCAGCACTGCAATAGCGGGAACTATTCTTAATGAGCAGTTCTTC,CASTAIAGTILNEQFF
14,NA,TRBD2,TRBV28,TRBJ2-1,TGTGCCGTGCGAGCGGGAGGTTCTTGGAATGAGCAGTTCTTC,CAVRAGGSWNEQFF
13,NA,NA,TRBV10-3,TRBJ2-7,TGTGCCATCAGTGATCCAGGGTCCTACGAGCAGTACTTC,CAISDPGSYEQYF
14,NA,NA,TRBV5-6,TRBJ2-7,TGTGCCAGCAGCTTGTGGGGTCCGCACTACGAGCAGTACTTC,CASSLWGPHYEQYF
16,NA,NA,TRBV7-8,TRBJ1-1,TGTGCCAGCAGCTATCCTTCGGGGGGACTGCGCACTGAAGCTTTCTTT,CASSYPSGGLRTEAFF
15,NA,TRBD1,TRBV7-3,TRBJ2-1,TGTGCCAGCAGCCAAAACCGACAGGGGGCAGGTGAGCAGTTCTTC,CASSQNRQGAGEQFF
15,NA,NA,TRBV28,TRBJ1-3,TGTGCCAGCAGTCGGGCCCTAACTCAGGGAAACACCATATATTTT,CASSRALTQGNTIYF
16,once,NA,TRBV5-1,TRBJ2-5,TGCGCCAGCAGCTTGAGTGGGACAACAAAGGTAGAGACCCAGTACTTC,CASSLSGTTKVETQYF
16,NA,TRBD2,TRBV7-6,TRBJ2-1,TGTGCCAGCAGCGCGACTAGCGGGAGGTCCTACAATGAGCAGTTCTTC,CASSATSGRSYNEQFF
13,NA,TRBD1,TRBV6-5,TRBJ2-2,TGTGCCAGCAAGGACAGGTCCACCGGGGAGCTGTTTTTT,CASKDRSTGELFF
15,few,NA,TRBV19,TRBJ2-5,TGTGCCAGTAGCCTTGACAGCATTTCGGGAGAGACCCAGTACTTC,CASSLDSISGETQYF
13,once,NA,TRBV5-4,TRBJ1-2,TGTGCCAGCAGCTTCGGCACCAACTATGGCTACACCTTC,CASSFGTNYGYTF
14,NA,NA,TRBV18,TRBJ2-1,TGTGCCAGCTCACCCGAGATCGGTGGGTATGAGCAGTTCTTC,CASSPEIGGYEQFF
11,NA,NA,TRBV11-3,TRBJ2-7,TGTGCCAGCAGCAGAGGCGGGGAGCAGTACTTC,CASSRGGEQYF
14,NA,NA,TRBV5-1,TRBJ2-2,TGCGCCAGCGCCGGAGACCCGAACACCGGGGAGCTGTTTTTT,CASAGDPNTGELFF